This T cell receptor beta chain was sequenced for a study of blood T cell repertoires in COVID-19. As for the study in general: Sites in the United States, Italy and Spain provided acute and convalescent COVID-19 samples.

There are 16 residues in the CDR3. Germline V gives CDR1 LNHDA, CDR2 SQIVND (reference sequence). J gave up 4 bases and V 6 bases, and 6 bases lay outside the gene matches. Authors' data handling: Amplified reference gene primers provided the basis for estimating nucleated cell counts. Profiled with immunoSEQ multiplex PCR; TCRdb holds only in-frame clones, not every one. V, J and clone size were drawn from that table, and D and trimming were deduced from the DNA. This sample has about 300,000 clones, with about 89% found just once. Participants spanned ages roughly 18 to 90 years and resided in 20 to 30 US areas. Participants had their cohort set by participant-reported clinical history.

The TCR comes from a woman between 18 and 29 years old who had recovered from COVID-19. The V gene is TRBV19, the J gene TRBJ2-1, with 13 bases that match TRBD2. The sample taken for sequencing was PBMCs or T cells enriched from blood (not recorded which). The CDR3 region has the DNA TGTGCCAGTAGGGGACTAGCGGGACCCGAATACAATGAGCAGTTCTTC. This gives the protein CASRGLAGPEYNEQFF.